What follows are 23 T cell receptor beta chains derived from one specimen sequenced in a study of breast tumors, draining lymph nodes, adjacent tissues. MiXCR, run by TCRdb on the multiplex PCR reads, gives a single entry per CDR3 protein. The profile shows 150,000 to 200,000 distinct CDR3 sequences, 30% to 35% of them singletons. The lymph nodes were axillary draining lymph nodes from breast cancer patients. Sequencing used axillary lymph node tissue. The origin of the receptors is a female donor with breast cancer. Some clones in this sample may be carry-over from other donors' samples.

In its sample, this clonotype was seen many times. The rearrangement links TRBV19 to TRBJ2-5, with 8 bases fitting TRBD2. Germline V gene lookup returns CDR1 LNHDA and CDR2 SQIVND (reference sequence). After removal of 3 bases from V and 5 bases from J, the junction contained 5 bases not matched to a gene. The length of the CDR3 is 14 residues. The CDR3 DNA is TGTGCCAGTAGTATGTTTCGGGGGGGGGAGACCCAGTACTTC. Its protein product is CASSMFRGGETQYF.

This clonotype was detected many times. This rearrangement joins TRBV15 to TRBJ2-3; 11 bases fit TRBD2. V was pared by 4 bases and J by 1 base, with 4 bases of the junction left unmatched. This CDR3 contains 16 residues. Per germline, CDR1 LNHNV and CDR2 YYDKDF (reference sequence). This CDR3 reads CATSKGTSGGTDTQYF. For the CDR3, the DNA is TGTGCCACCAGCAAAGGGACTAGCGGAGGCACAGATACGCAGTATTTT.

This clonotype occurred many times. The V and J genes are TRBV14 and TRBJ1-2; no definite D call. This CDR3 comprises 13 residues. Germline lookup yields CDR1 SGHDN and CDR2 FVKESK. Trimming left V 1 base short and J 5 bases short, with 8 bases between. CDR3 residues: CASSQGTPYGYTF. In DNA, the CDR3 is TGTGCCAGCAGCCAAGGAACCCCTTATGGCTACACCTTC.

Points on this clonotype: A much larger clone differs from this one at a single base, so this may be a read error. The CDR3 protein is CVSSYGLRSSPLHF. CDR3 DNA sequence: TGTGTCAGCAGTTACGGCTTAAGGAGTTCACCCCTCCACTTT. The rearrangement links TRBV6-6 to TRBJ1-6; no reliable D call. Germline V gene data show CDR1 as MNHNY and CDR2 as SVGAGI (reference sequence). The CDR3 consists of 14 residues.

The chain has TRBV9 and TRBJ2-5; TRBD1 might be the D (6 bases). The CDR3 is 20 amino acids. The germline V gene has CDR1 SGDLS and CDR2 YYNGEE. V lost 0 bases to trimming and J lost 7 bases, with 31 bases between them. The CDR3, as DNA: TGTGCCAGCAGCGTAGCTCCAGGGAATGAAAACACGTTGGACAGAGGGACCCAGTACTTC. Protein: CASSVAPGNENTLDRGTQYF.

This clonotype was counted ten times or more. The CDR3 loop is CASSLRTASNQPQHF. CDR3 sequence (DNA): TGCGCCAGCAGCTTGAGGACAGCGAGCAATCAGCCCCAGCATTTT. This sequence joins TRBV5-1 and TRBJ1-5, with TRBD1 as a possible D gene (6 bases). The CDR3 has 15 residues. The germline V gene has CDR1 SGHRS and CDR2 YFSETQ. Trimming took 1 base from V and 1 from J, leaving 9 bases between them.

The table lists this clonotype with many counts. This sequence joins TRBV7-6 and TRBJ1-2; TRBD1 might be the D (5 bases). The CDR3 covers 14 residues. Germline-derived CDR1 and CDR2 are SGHVS and FNYEAQ. V was shortened by 6 bases and J by 4 bases, with 15 bases between the two germline ends. The CDR3 DNA sequence: TGTGCCAGCAGTCCCTATGGGGGTAGCTATGGCTACACCTTC. Translation: CASSPYGGSYGYTF.

This clonotype was seen ten or more times. This chain uses TRBV5-1 with TRBJ2-1; tentative D call: TRBD2 (7 bases). Looked up from germline, CDR1 is SGHRS and CDR2 is YFSETQ. The CDR3 spans 15 residues. V was clipped by 0 bases and J by 4 bases, with 11 bases between them. CDR3 region: CASSLGGGAYNEQFF. Here the CDR3 DNA reads TGCGCCAGCAGCTTGGGAGGGGGGGCGTACAATGAGCAGTTCTTC.

In the case of this clonotype: A much larger clone differs by one base, so this may be a read error. The chain joins TRBV11-3 to TRBJ2-1, with a weak D call TRBD2 (6 bases). The CDR3 spans 16 residues. Germline V lookup: CDR1 SGHNT, CDR2 YENEEA. The CDR3 region is CASSLGLVASNNEQFF. CDR3 nucleotides: TGTGCCAGCAGCTTAGGACTAGTTGCCTCCAACAATGAGCAGTTCTTC.

The chain is built from TRBV30 and TRBJ1-1, with a weak D call TRBD1 (6 bases). Germline V gene lookup returns CDR1 GTSNPN and CDR2 SVGIG (reference sequence). Trimming removed 4 bases at V and 9 bases at J, with 15 bases between. The CDR3 extends over 12 amino acids. The CDR3 reads CAWTGQSAKAFF. In DNA, the CDR3 is TGTGCCTGGACTGGACAGTCGGCGAAAGCTTTCTTT.

About this clonotype: No conserved phenylalanine or tryptophan is present at the end of the CDR3, so a read error is the likely explanation. The gene calls are TRBV20-1 and TRBJ2-1, with 9 bases fitting TRBD2. Germline CDR1 and CDR2: DFQATT and SNEGSKA (reference sequence). This CDR3 has 15 amino acids. Losses at the gene ends were 2 bases for V and 4 bases for J; bases not matched to a gene: 6. The CDR3 is CSARWGLAEYNEQFL. The CDR3 nucleotides are TGCAGTGCTAGATGGGGACTAGCAGAGTACAATGAGCAGTTCCTC.

This clonotype was seen at least ten times. The chain links TRBV7-9 to TRBJ2-7, with 13 bases aligning to TRBD2. V dropped 6 bases and J dropped 2; count of bases not matched to a gene: 1. This CDR3 is 14 amino acids long. Per the germline V gene, CDR1 is SEHNR and CDR2 is FQNEAQ (reference sequence). The CDR3 here is CASRTSGGAYEQYF. In nucleotides, the CDR3 is TGTGCCAGCAGAACTAGCGGGGGGGCCTACGAGCAGTACTTC.

Regarding this clonotype: With a much larger clone just one base away, this may be a read error. The chain recombines TRBV7-8 with TRBJ1-4, with 9 bases identical to TRBD1. CDR3 length: 14 amino acids. Germline CDR1 reads SGHVS; CDR2 reads FQNEAQ. V lost 5 bases to trimming and J lost 7 bases; unmatched junction nucleotides: 5. The CDR3 nucleotides read TGTGCCAGCAGCCTCGACAGGGGGGGTGAAAAACTGTTTTTT. As protein: CASSLDRGGEKLFF.

This clonotype was seen at least ten times. The chain couples TRBV19 to TRBJ2-2; unclear D gene. Germline V gene lookup returns CDR1 LNHDA and CDR2 SQIVND (reference sequence). The CDR3 has 16 residues. Between the trimmed V and J ends, which lost 6 bases and 2 bases, there was a span of 16 bases. This chain's CDR3 is CASRWRKSFNTGELFF. The CDR3 DNA reads as TGTGCCAGTAGGTGGCGGAAAAGCTTTAACACCGGGGAGCTGTTTTTT.

The chain joins TRBV6-2 or TRBV6-3 to TRBJ2-1; 8 bases map to TRBD1. CDR3 length equals 13 residues. V trimming: 11 bases; J trimming: 3 bases; junction bases outside the gene matches: 6. Germline values: CDR1 MNHEY, CDR2 SVGEGT. The CDR3: CAHGQGFYNEQFF. For the CDR3, the DNA is TGTGCCCACGGACAGGGCTTCTACAATGAGCAGTTCTTC.

This clonotype has a count of ten or more. V is TRBV9 and J is TRBJ1-2, with D perhaps TRBD1 (5 bases). V was pared by 6 bases and J by 3 bases, with 15 bases between. Per germline, CDR1 SGDLS and CDR2 YYNGEE. The CDR3 covers 14 residues. The CDR3 region has the DNA TGTGCCAGCAACCGGGGCGATAGGGACTATGGCTACACCTTC. It yields the protein CASNRGDRDYGYTF.

The chain uses TRBV24-1 and TRBJ1-2; no clear D gene. Germline CDR1 KGHDR, CDR2 SFDVKD. The CDR3 contains 11 residues. This chain's CDR3 is CASKVGHGYTF. The CDR3 DNA is TGTGCTAGCAAGGTGGGCCATGGCTACACCTTC.

This chain links TRBV5-1 with TRBJ1-6; TRBD1 matches at 11 bases. Germline CDR1 is SGHRS and CDR2 is YFSETQ. Losses at the gene ends were 5 bases for V and 10 bases for J; bases not matched to a gene: 11. This CDR3 comprises 16 residues. In DNA, the CDR3 is TGCGCCAGCAGACGCAGTCGGACAGGGGGCCGATCACCCCTCCACTTT. Its protein product is CASRRSRTGGRSPLHF.

This clonotype was picked up many times. J is TRBJ1-4 and V is TRBV6-2 or TRBV6-3, with D perhaps matching TRBD1 (5 bases). Trimming stripped 8 bases from V and 6 bases from J, with 16 bases between. From germline, CDR1 is MNHEY and CDR2 SVGEGT. The CDR3 is 14 amino acids. CDR3 protein: CASGDRESYEKLFF. For the CDR3, the DNA is TGTGCCAGCGGGGACCGGGAATCTTATGAAAAACTGTTTTTT.

In the case of this clonotype: The junction shows a germline mismatch at one end, possibly a read error. The V call is TRBV6-5, the J call TRBJ2-5; D remains ambiguous. Germline lookup yields CDR1 MNHEY and CDR2 SVGAGI. CDR3 length: 16 residues. The CDR3 is CASSHSIDNGQETQYF. The CDR3, as DNA: TGTGCCAGCAGTCACTCGATTGATAACGGCCAAGAGACCCAGTACTTC.

This clonotype showed up many times. V usage is TRBV10-3 and J usage is TRBJ2-1; D tentatively fits TRBD1 or TRBD2 (5 bases each). Germline lookup yields CDR1 ENHRY and CDR2 SYGVKD. The CDR3 covers 14 residues. The V end was cut by 10 bases, the J end by 5 bases, with 18 bases between. The CDR3 is CATEGTLAHNEQFF. The CDR3 DNA is TGTGCCACCGAAGGGACCCTCGCCCACAATGAGCAGTTCTTC.

Regarding this clonotype: Sequence at one end of the junction differs from germline and may be a read error. The chain employs TRBV14 and TRBJ1-2; D may be TRBD1 (6 bases). Germline CDR1 and CDR2: SGHDN and FVKESK. The CDR3 extends over 17 amino acids. For the CDR3, the DNA is TGTGCCAGCAGCCAAGTTGCAGGGGCACAATTTAACTCTGGCTACACCTTC. It yields the protein CASSQVAGAQFNSGYTF.

This clonotype has at least ten counts. The chain employs TRBV19 and TRBJ1-3; D is perhaps TRBD1 (5 bases). Germline-derived CDR1 and CDR2 are LNHDA and SQIVND (reference sequence). The CDR3 is 13 residues long. Trimming took 6 bases from V and 4 from J, leaving 10 bases between them. For the CDR3, the DNA is TGTGCCAGTAGACCAGGGATCGGAAACACCATATATTTT. This sequence encodes CASRPGIGNTIYF.